The clone carrying this T cell receptor beta chain was picked up many times. Under the authors' procedure: Reference gene primers were amplified, and this amplification served to estimate nucleated cell counts. The method was immunoSEQ multiplex PCR; TCRdb's version includes in-frame clones alone and lacks a portion of them. V and J calls and clone size are those listed in that table; D and trimming were worked out from the DNA. This sample carries around 220,000 clones, 80% to 90% of them seen once, and the ten largest clones take roughly 2%. This record belongs to a study of blood T cell repertoires in COVID-19. Whole-study context: Material from acute and convalescent COVID-19 was sourced from the United States, Italy and Spain.

Per the germline V gene, CDR1 is GTSNPN and CDR2 is SVGIG (reference sequence). The CDR3 loop spans 16 amino acids. V lost 2 bases, J lost 7 bases, and 10 bases stayed unmatched. This TCR came from a woman in her forties or fifties with acute or convalescent COVID-19. The rearrangement links TRBV30 to TRBJ1-6; 8 bases line up with TRBD1. The sample comprised peripheral blood. The CDR3 here is CAWSLNGQGGNSPLHF. CDR3 in DNA: TGTGCCTGGAGTCTGAACGGACAGGGCGGAAATTCACCCCTCCACTTT. Combining the CDR3 with reference TRBV30 and TRBJ1-6 gives the whole variable domain SQTIHQWPATLVQPVGSPLSLECTVEGTSNPNLYWYRQAAGRGLQLLFYSVGIGQISSEVPQNLSASRPQDRQFILSSKKLLLSDSGFYLCAWSLNGQGGNSPLHFGNGTRLTVT.